The 24 T cell receptor beta chains below come from one sample, sequenced in a study of T-cell reconstitution after alpha-beta-depleted transplantation in children. A library of TCRbeta sequences, prepared with unique molecular identifiers, was generated. TCRdb re-called the PCR reads through MiXCR, storing one row per CDR3 protein. The sample includes under 250,000 distinct CDR3 sequences, 20% to 30% of them seen just once. This specimen was PBMCs, mostly from graft donor cells, taken 360 days after TCRalphabeta/CD19-depleted stem cell transplant. The receptors here all came from a female patient aged 2-9 years who had a stem cell transplant for congenital amegakaryocytic thrombocytopenia, so the T cells may come from the graft donor.

This chain joins TRBV12-3 or TRBV12-4 and TRBJ2-2, with D maybe TRBD2 (7 bases). This CDR3 contains 16 residues. V lost 3 bases and J 7 bases, leaving 18 bases between the germline ends. This CDR3 reads CASSLSGGGYGGELFF. The CDR3 nucleotides read TGTGCCAGCAGTTTGTCCGGCGGGGGCTACGGCGGGGAGCTGTTTTTT.

The chain uses TRBV5-1 and TRBJ2-7; 11 nucleotides line up with TRBD1. Per the germline V gene, CDR1 is SGHRS and CDR2 is YFSETQ. Trimming at V came to 4 bases and at J to 0 bases, leaving 6 bases not matched to a gene. The CDR3 loop spans 16 amino acids. Here the CDR3 reads CASSRTGTGGSYEQYF. CDR3 nucleotide sequence: TGCGCCAGCAGCCGAACCGGGACAGGGGGCTCCTACGAGCAGTACTTC. The full variable domain, in which reference TRBV5-1 and TRBJ2-7 provide the parts outside the CDR3, is KAGVTQTPRYLIKTRGQQVTLSCSPISGHRSVSWYQQTPGQGLQFLFEYFSETQRNKGNFPGRFSGRQFSNSRSEMNVSTLELGDSALYLCASSRTGTGGSYEQYFGPGTRLTVT.

This clonotype was seen a handful of times. This rearrangement joins TRBV5-1 to TRBJ2-1, with 13 positions matching TRBD2. V was pared by 4 bases and J by 8 bases, with 15 bases of the junction left unmatched. This CDR3 region has 18 residues. Germline-derived CDR1 and CDR2 are SGHRS and YFSETQ. The CDR3 loop is CASSLRPPTSGRGDEQFF. CDR3 nucleotides: TGCGCCAGCAGCCTCCGGCCTCCAACTAGCGGGAGGGGGGATGAGCAGTTCTTC.

The chain couples TRBV11-2 to TRBJ2-1; D tentatively reads TRBD1 or TRBD2 (7 bases each). V was pared by 5 bases and J by 3 bases, with 23 bases between. The CDR3 loop spans 18 amino acids. Germline values: CDR1 SGHAT, CDR2 FQNNGV. CDR3 DNA sequence: TGTGCCAGCAGCCCGAATTTTCTCAGGGGGGACTACTACAATGAGCAGTTCTTC. Translated: CASSPNFLRGDYYNEQFF.

This chain connects TRBV4-1 to TRBJ2-6; a weak D match, TRBD1 (5 bases). There are 16 residues in the CDR3. Germline V CDR1 and CDR2: MGHRA, YSYEKL. The V end was cut by 1 base, the J end by 3 bases, with 10 bases between. DNA of the CDR3: TGCGCCAGCAGCCAAGTAGGGGCGCGTGGGGCCAACGTCCTGACTTTC. Its translation is CASSQVGARGANVLTF.

The rearrangement joins TRBV5-1 to TRBJ2-5, with TRBD1 matching 10 bases. The trim removed 3 bases at V and 5 bases at J, leaving 7 bases unmatched. Germline-derived CDR1 and CDR2 are SGHRS and YFSETQ. The CDR3 runs to 15 residues. The chain's CDR3 is CASSSRQGAEETQYF. CDR3 in DNA: TGCGCCAGCAGCTCTAGACAGGGGGCGGAGGAGACCCAGTACTTC.

J is TRBJ2-3 and V is TRBV13; possibly TRBD1 or TRBD2 for D (5 bases each). This CDR3 spans 15 amino acids. From germline, CDR1 is PRHDT and CDR2 FYEKMQ (reference sequence). Trimming shortened V by 5 bases and J by 4 bases, and 16 bases separated the two germline ends. CDR3 nucleotide sequence: TGTGCCAGCAGCCGGGACCTTCAGAACTCAGATACGCAGTATTTT. It encodes CASSRDLQNSDTQYF.

The genes are TRBV10-3 and TRBJ2-7; D may be TRBD2 (5 bases). Between the trimmed V and J ends, which lost 10 bases and 4 bases, there was a span of 14 bases. The CDR3 is 12 residues long. Germline V gene data show CDR1 as ENHRY and CDR2 as SYGVKD. The CDR3 loop reads CATDPGSYEQYF. CDR3 coding DNA: TGTGCCACGGACCCGGGATCATACGAGCAGTACTTC.

V gene TRBV5-5 combines with J gene TRBJ2-2, with no clear D. Trimming shortened V by 1 base and J by 1 base, and 8 bases separated the two germline ends. Per germline, CDR1 SGHKS and CDR2 YYEKEE (reference sequence). This CDR3 is built from 15 residues. The chain's CDR3 is CASSLFQLNTGELFF. The DNA for the CDR3 is TGTGCCAGCAGCTTGTTCCAGCTGAACACCGGGGAGCTGTTTTTT.

V is TRBV12-3 or TRBV12-4 and J is TRBJ1-1, with D tentatively TRBD1 (5 bases). The V gene lost 3 bases and the J gene lost 4 bases, with 15 bases spanning the gap. This CDR3 is built from 15 residues. In DNA form, the CDR3 reads TGTGCCAGCAGTTTGGTTCGGGGGTCGGGCACTGAAGCTTTCTTT. Translation gives CASSLVRGSGTEAFF.

The chain carries TRBV18 and TRBJ2-2, with 10 bases that match TRBD2. CDR3 length equals 15 residues. V gave up 5 bases and J gave up 6 bases; unmatched junction bases: 6. Germline V gene lookup returns CDR1 KGHSH and CDR2 LQKENI. The CDR3 sequence: CASSSASGRSGELFF. CDR3 sequence (DNA): TGTGCCAGCTCATCAGCTAGCGGGAGATCCGGGGAGCTGTTTTTT.

The chain uses TRBV4-2 and TRBJ2-3; 10 nucleotides line up with TRBD2. Per germline, CDR1 LGHNA and CDR2 YNFKEQ. The CDR3 sequence is 19 residues long. V was pared by 3 bases and J by 3 bases, with 15 bases of the junction left unmatched. The CDR3 loop is CASSHVLSGRSRLTDTQYF. CDR3 nucleotides: TGTGCCAGCAGCCATGTGCTTAGCGGGAGGTCGCGTCTAACAGATACGCAGTATTTT.

This clonotype was observed a few times. The CDR3 bases are TGCGCCAGCAGCCTCGTACTAGCGAGCACAGATACGCAGTATTTT. Translating it yields CASSLVLASTDTQYF. The chain joins TRBV5-1 to TRBJ2-3; 7 positions agree with TRBD2. This CDR3 has 15 amino acids. J was trimmed by 0 bases and V by 4 bases; bases with no gene match: 5. CDR1 is SGHRS, CDR2 YFSETQ, per germline.

This sequence joins TRBV11-1 and TRBJ2-3, with TRBD1 matching 9 bases. The CDR3 contains 21 residues. The V gene end was trimmed by 5 bases and the J gene end by 0 bases; junction bases not matched to a gene: 21. Germline assignment: CDR1 SGHAT and CDR2 FQDESV (reference sequence). The CDR3 coding sequence is TGTGCCAGCAGCCCCCGCACCAGACCGGGACAGGGTTTTTCTAGCACAGATACGCAGTATTTT. This codes for CASSPRTRPGQGFSSTDTQYF.

V and J are TRBV2 and TRBJ2-5, with D perhaps matching TRBD2 (6 bases). Germline CDR1 SNHLY, CDR2 FYNNEI. CDR3 length: 14 amino acids. V gave up 0 bases and J gave up 5 bases, with 10 bases separating them. The CDR3 DNA reads as TGTGCCAGCAGTGAAGCGTGGCTAGCGGAGACCCAGTACTTC. This translates into CASSEAWLAETQYF.

This clonotype appeared a few times. V gene TRBV30 combines with J gene TRBJ2-3; the D is unclear. This CDR3 comprises 10 residues. Germline loops: CDR1 GTSNPN, CDR2 SVGIG (reference sequence). V lost 1 base to trimming and J lost 8 bases, with 4 bases between them. The DNA for the CDR3 is TGTGCCTGGAGTGGGGGTACGCAGTATTTT. It translates to CAWSGGTQYF.

The chain couples TRBV20-1 to TRBJ2-1; TRBD2 agrees at 9 bases. Germline loops: CDR1 DFQATT, CDR2 SNEGSKA (reference sequence). CDR3 length: 15 residues. The junction had 5 bases not matched to a gene; V was cut back by 1 base and J by 4 bases. CDR3 in amino acids: CSARVPGLAYNEQFF. The CDR3 DNA is TGCAGTGCTAGAGTGCCGGGACTAGCATACAATGAGCAGTTCTTC.

This chain uses TRBV4-1 with TRBJ2-5, with D unclear. CDR1 and CDR2 (germline): MGHRA, YSYEKL. V was pared by 0 bases and J by 2 bases, with 10 bases between. This CDR3 comprises 15 residues. CDR3 coding DNA: TGCGCCAGCAGCCAAGATTACCCGTTTCAAGAGACCCAGTACTTC. Protein product: CASSQDYPFQETQYF.

The table lists this clonotype with a few counts. The chain has TRBV9 and TRBJ2-7; TRBD2 is a possible D gene (6 bases). The V gene lost 4 bases and the J gene lost 0 bases, with 11 bases spanning the gap. CDR1 is SGDLS, CDR2 YYNGEE, per germline. The CDR3 spans 14 residues. CDR3: CASSTGLGSYEQYF. CDR3 nucleotides: TGTGCCAGCAGCACGGGACTTGGCTCCTACGAGCAGTACTTC.

The chain combines TRBV7-8 with TRBJ2-7; D may correspond to TRBD1 or TRBD2 (5 bases each). Germline CDR1 SGHVS, CDR2 FQNEAQ. The V end lost 5 bases, the J end lost 0 bases, and 14 bases lay between the germline ends. The CDR3 consists of 15 residues. DNA of the CDR3: TGTGCCAGCAGCGACCGGGGCTTCGGCTCCTACGAGCAGTACTTC. Its protein is CASSDRGFGSYEQYF.

This clonotype has ten or more counts. The V gene is TRBV7-6, the J gene TRBJ2-1, with D perhaps TRBD2 (5 bases). Germline values: CDR1 SGHVS, CDR2 FNYEAQ. The CDR3 is 14 residues long. V lost 1 base to trimming and J lost 9 bases, with 13 bases between them. The CDR3 DNA sequence: TGTGCCAGCAGCTTAGGGAGGAATAGTGCTGAGCAGTTCTTC. Translated, it gives CASSLGRNSAEQFF.

The gene calls are TRBV5-1 and TRBJ2-1; D unresolved. The V end was cut by 1 base, the J end by 8 bases, with 16 bases between. CDR3 length: 15 residues. CDR1 is SGHRS and CDR2 is YFSETQ in the germline V gene. This CDR3 is CASSLIGPFAHEQFF. The CDR3 nucleotides are TGCGCCAGCAGCTTGATCGGACCTTTCGCCCATGAGCAGTTCTTC.

This sequence joins TRBV4-2 and TRBJ2-2; maybe TRBD1 (5 bases). Deletions cut 1 base from V and 1 base from J, with 13 bases between. The CDR3 has 17 amino acids. The germline gives CDR1 LGHNA, CDR2 YNFKEQ. The chain's CDR3 is CASSQVSWQGNTGELFF. CDR3 in DNA: TGTGCCAGCAGCCAAGTCTCTTGGCAGGGGAACACCGGGGAGCTGTTTTTT.

This chain joins TRBV11-1 and TRBJ2-1; TRBD2 matches 13 bases. The CDR3 loop spans 19 amino acids. Trimming removed 5 bases from V and 9 bases from J; junction bases left unmatched: 19. Germline values: CDR1 SGHAT, CDR2 FQDESV (reference sequence). In nucleotides, the CDR3 is TGTGCCAGCAGCGAAACGCACCTATGGACTAGCGGGAGTTCTGGTGAGCAGTTCTTC. It encodes CASSETHLWTSGSSGEQFF.